This TCR beta chain was sequenced during a study of T cell responses to AZD1222 COVID-19 vaccine. General observations from the study: Unmutated variant regions are reportedly targeted by nearly half of spike-specific TCRs.

Germline CDR1 and CDR2: MNHNS and SASEGT. Trimming removed 1 base from V and 5 bases from J, with 17 bases in between. This CDR3 is built from 16 residues. A few counts support this clone. The antigen is unknown. Measured with immunoSEQ multiplex PCR; TCRdb has only the in-frame clones, and not every one. The data show under 150,000 clones, roughly 92% seen once. Second doses that came at about 4 or about 12 weeks were put together. The TCR comes from an adult who received the AZD1222 COVID-19 vaccine. The chain couples TRBV6-1 to TRBJ1-1; no clear D gene. This sample comprised peripheral blood, obtained 28 days after the second AZD1222 dose. As DNA, the CDR3 is TGTGCCAGCAGTGAAGAGAGTGGAGGGCTTTGGACTGAAGCTTTCTTT. Translation gives CASSEESGGLWTEAFF.